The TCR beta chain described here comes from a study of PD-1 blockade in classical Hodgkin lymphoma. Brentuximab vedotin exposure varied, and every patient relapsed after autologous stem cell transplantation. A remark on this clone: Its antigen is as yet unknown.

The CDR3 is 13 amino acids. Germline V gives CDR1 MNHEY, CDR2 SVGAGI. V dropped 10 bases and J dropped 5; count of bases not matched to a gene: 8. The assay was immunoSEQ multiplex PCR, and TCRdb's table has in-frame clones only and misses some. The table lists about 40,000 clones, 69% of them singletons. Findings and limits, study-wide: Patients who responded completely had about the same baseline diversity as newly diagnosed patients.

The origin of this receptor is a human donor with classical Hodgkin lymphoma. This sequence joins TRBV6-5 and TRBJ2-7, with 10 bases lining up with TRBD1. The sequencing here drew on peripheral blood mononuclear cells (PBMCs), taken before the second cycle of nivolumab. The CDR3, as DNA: TGTGCCACCTTAGACAGGGGGCGCGACGAGCAGTACTTC. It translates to CATLDRGRDEQYF.